This TCR beta chain originates from a study of T cells expressing NK-cell markers. Study context: All TCR beta repertoires analysed originated from sorted CD3+CD56+NKG2C+, CD3+CD56+NKG2C- and CD3+CD56-NKG2C+ T cells. One of eight sequenced donors was HCMV-seronegative; the other seven were seropositive. General study findings and limits: These clonotypes also led the CD3+CD56-NKG2C+ fraction in a handful of donors.

Turning to this clonotype: Its antigen remains unknown.

This CDR3 is 14 amino acids long. Germline V gene data show CDR1 as SGDLS and CDR2 as YYNGEE. What made the TCR beta cDNA was 5'RACE template switching with UMIs. TCRdb re-called the 5' RACE reads; every CDR3 protein appears as one record, without DNA. The sample data list 140,000 or so distinct CDR3 sequences. The chain is built from TRBV9 and TRBJ1-4; the TRBD1 assignment by TCRdb is unverifiable without DNA. The sample taken for sequencing was blood T cells: a sorted CD56 or NKG2C T cell subset, CD4+ or CD8+ T cells, or bulk PBMC T cells (not recorded which). The clonotype comes from a man aged 18 to 30 in good health. CDR3 region: CASSAENREEKLFF.